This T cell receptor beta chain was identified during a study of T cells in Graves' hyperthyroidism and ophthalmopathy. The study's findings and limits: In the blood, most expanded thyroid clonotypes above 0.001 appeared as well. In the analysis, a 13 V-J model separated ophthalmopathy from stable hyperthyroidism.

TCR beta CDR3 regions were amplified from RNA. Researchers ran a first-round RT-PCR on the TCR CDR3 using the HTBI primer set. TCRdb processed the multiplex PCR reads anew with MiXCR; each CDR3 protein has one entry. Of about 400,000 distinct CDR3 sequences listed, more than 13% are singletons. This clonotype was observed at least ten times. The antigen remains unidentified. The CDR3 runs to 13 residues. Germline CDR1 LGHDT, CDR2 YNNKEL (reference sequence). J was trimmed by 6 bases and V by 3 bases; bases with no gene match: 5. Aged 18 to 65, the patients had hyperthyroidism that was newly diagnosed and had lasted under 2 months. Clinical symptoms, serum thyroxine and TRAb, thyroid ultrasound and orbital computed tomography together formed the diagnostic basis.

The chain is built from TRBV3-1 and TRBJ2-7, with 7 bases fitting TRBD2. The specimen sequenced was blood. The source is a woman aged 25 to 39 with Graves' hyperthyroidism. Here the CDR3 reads CASSQTWEGEQYF. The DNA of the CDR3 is TGTGCCAGCAGCCAGACGTGGGAGGGCGAGCAGTACTTC.